The clone carrying this T cell receptor beta chain was picked up one time. Its antigen is as yet unknown. The PCR was carried out with 60 Vbeta primers and 13 Jbeta primers. Assay used: immunoSEQ multiplex PCR; TCRdb lists only in-frame clones, some missing. The table shows around 150,000 clones, with 76% occurring only once. The CDR3 is 15 residues long. Germline V gives CDR1 MNHNS, CDR2 SASEGT. V lost 4 bases and J 4 bases, leaving 14 bases between the germline ends. The data are from a study of cytomegalovirus exposure and HLA in healthy donors. Notes on the study in general: Previously analyzed data showed that most TCR beta V segments were productive at a frequency of about 87% or about 30%. Among TCR beta chains, those listed as cytomegalovirus-associated numbered around 180. CMV serostatus was the sole immune exposure information available.

The J gene is TRBJ2-1, the V gene TRBV6-1; D remains unclear. Sequencing was performed on PBMCs. The clonotype was recovered from a man aged 35 to 55 in good health and CMV-seronegative. The CDR3 is CASSAEGPRYNEQFF. CDR3 in DNA: TGTGCCAGCAGTGCCGAAGGTCCGCGGTACAATGAGCAGTTCTTC.